This T cell receptor (beta chain) was identified during a study of blood T cell repertoires in COVID-19. Study information: Sites across the United States, Italy and Spain contributed samples from acute and convalescent COVID-19.

CDR1 is SGHDN, CDR2 FVKESK, per germline. The CDR3 is made up of 14 amino acids. The ends lost 4 bases at V and 3 bases at J; junction bases unmatched: 5. Original methodology: Reference gene primer amplification yielded estimated nucleated cell counts. The assay was immunoSEQ multiplex PCR, and TCRdb's table has in-frame clones only and misses some. Clonal size and the V and J genes are those of that table, whereas D and trimming came from the DNA. The table has some 40,000 clones, roughly 82% seen once. Sequenced material: peripheral blood. V is TRBV14 and J is TRBJ2-7; TRBD2 matches 8 bases. The clonotype originates from a man aged 50-60 years with active or convalescent COVID-19. CDR3 nucleotide sequence: TGTGCCAGCAGCCCACCGGGACTAGGCTACGAGCAGTACTTC. As protein: CASSPPGLGYEQYF.